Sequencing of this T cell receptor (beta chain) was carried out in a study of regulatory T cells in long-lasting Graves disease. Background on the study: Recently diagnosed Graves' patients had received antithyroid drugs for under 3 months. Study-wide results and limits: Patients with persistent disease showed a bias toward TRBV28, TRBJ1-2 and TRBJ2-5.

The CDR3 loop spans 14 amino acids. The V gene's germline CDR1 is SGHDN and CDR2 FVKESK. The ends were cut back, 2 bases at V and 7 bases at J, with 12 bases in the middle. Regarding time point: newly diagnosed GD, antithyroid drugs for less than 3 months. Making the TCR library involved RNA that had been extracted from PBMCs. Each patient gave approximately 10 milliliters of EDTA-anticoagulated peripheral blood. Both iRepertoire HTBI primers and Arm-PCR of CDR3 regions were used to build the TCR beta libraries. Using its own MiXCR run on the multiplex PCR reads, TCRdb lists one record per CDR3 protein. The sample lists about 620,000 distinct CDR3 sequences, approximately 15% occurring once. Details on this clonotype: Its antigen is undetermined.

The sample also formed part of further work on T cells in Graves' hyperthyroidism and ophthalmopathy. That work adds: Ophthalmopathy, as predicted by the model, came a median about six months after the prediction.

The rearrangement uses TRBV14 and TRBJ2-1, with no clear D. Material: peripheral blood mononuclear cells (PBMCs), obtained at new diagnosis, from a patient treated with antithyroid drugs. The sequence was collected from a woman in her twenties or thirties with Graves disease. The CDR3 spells CASSQRTHQNEQFF. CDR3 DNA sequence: TGTGCCAGCAGCCAACGGACCCATCAAAATGAGCAGTTCTTC.